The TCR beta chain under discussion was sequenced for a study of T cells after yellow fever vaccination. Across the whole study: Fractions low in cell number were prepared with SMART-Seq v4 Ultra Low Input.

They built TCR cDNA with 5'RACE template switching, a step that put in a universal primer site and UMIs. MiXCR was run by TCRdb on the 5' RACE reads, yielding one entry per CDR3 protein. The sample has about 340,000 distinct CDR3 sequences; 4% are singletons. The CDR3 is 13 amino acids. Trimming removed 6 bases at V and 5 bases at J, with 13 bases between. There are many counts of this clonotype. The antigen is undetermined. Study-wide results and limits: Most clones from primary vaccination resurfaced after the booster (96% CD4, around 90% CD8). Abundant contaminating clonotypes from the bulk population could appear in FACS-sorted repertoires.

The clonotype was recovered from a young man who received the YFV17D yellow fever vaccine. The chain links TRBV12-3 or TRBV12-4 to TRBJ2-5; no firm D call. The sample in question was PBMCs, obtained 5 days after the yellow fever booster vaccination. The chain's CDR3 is CASSLDGRETQYF. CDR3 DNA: TGTGCCAGCAGCCTAGACGGACGGGAGACCCAGTACTTC.